This T cell receptor (beta chain) comes out of a study of read filtering for tumor transcriptome and immune sequencing. As for the study in general: IR-seq gave about 4 to 10.27 million TCR reads per sample; RNA-seq gave about 75 to 1,300. Whole-study results and caveats: Dropping single-read clonotypes raised IR-seq and RNA-seq shared-clonotype correlation.

Regarding this clonotype: Its antigen is unidentified.

The CDR3 extends over 14 amino acids. V shed 5 bases and J shed 2 bases, with 7 bases lying between them. The library was built from 400 ng RNA with molecular barcoded adaptors for alpha/delta and beta/gamma chains. Each CDR3 protein is one row after TCRdb ran MiXCR on the reads. The top ten hold about 38% of the sample, which has 37,000 or so distinct CDR3 sequences, roughly 13% seen once. The source of this sequence is a donor aged 40 or older with multiple myeloma. The sample comprised a population of CD138-negative cells sorted from bone marrow. The chain employs TRBV12-3 or TRBV12-4 and TRBJ2-6; D is ambiguous. The CDR3 bases are TGTGCCAGCAGTACCGGACCTGGGGCCAACGTCCTGACTTTC. Protein sequence: CASSTGPGANVLTF.